One sample yielded the 32 T cell receptor beta chains listed below, sequenced in a study of blood T cell repertoires in COVID-19. The data were produced by immunoSEQ multiplex PCR, yet TCRdb's version contains in-frame clones alone and is incomplete. Of some 97,000 clones in the sample, around 85% were seen once. What was sequenced was peripheral blood. The source of these receptors is a man aged 45-65 years with active or convalescent COVID-19.

The chain links TRBV2 to TRBJ1-3, with 8 bases lining up with TRBD1. The CDR3 is 14 residues long. The V segment lost 6 bases and the J segment 2 bases; nucleotides outside the gene matches: 3. Germline lookup yields CDR1 SNHLY and CDR2 FYNNEI. For the CDR3, the DNA is TGTGCCAGCAGCCGGACAGGGCCTGGAAACACCATATATTTT. Protein sequence: CASSRTGPGNTIYF.

This chain uses TRBV3-1 (or the pseudogene TRBV3-2) with TRBJ2-1; no clear D gene. The V gene's germline CDR1 is LGHDT and CDR2 YNNKEL (reference sequence). Trimming removed 1 base at V and 8 bases at J, with 18 bases between. This CDR3 region has 16 residues. This CDR3 reads CASSQGRRLQKHEQFF. The CDR3 coding sequence is TGTGCCAGCAGCCAAGGGCGGAGACTTCAAAAACATGAGCAGTTCTTC.

The V and J genes are TRBV5-1 and TRBJ2-2; TRBD2 matches at 15 bases. Looked up from germline, CDR1 is SGHRS and CDR2 is YFSETQ. The CDR3 sequence is 15 residues long. Germline trimming cut 6 bases from V and 7 bases from J; bases unmatched to any gene: 4. As DNA, the CDR3 is TGCGCCAGCACCAAGGGACTAGCGGGAGGCGGGGAGCTGTTTTTT. As protein: CASTKGLAGGGELFF.

The chain is built from TRBV7-2 and TRBJ2-7; no clear D gene. This CDR3 comprises 13 residues. Trimming left V 1 base short and J 10 bases short, with 14 bases between. Germline V gene lookup returns CDR1 SGHTA and CDR2 FQGNSA. The DNA for the CDR3 is TGTGCCAGCAGCTTAGACGCATCTCTCGGTCAGTACTTC. Translation gives CASSLDASLGQYF.

CDR3 protein: CASSLDNLNTEAFF. The CDR3 region has the DNA TGTGCCAGCAGCCTGGACAATTTGAACACTGAAGCTTTCTTT. The chain employs TRBV11-2 and TRBJ1-1; possibly TRBD1 for D (5 bases). The CDR3 contains 14 residues. Germline CDR1 SGHAT, CDR2 FQNNGV. Trimming left V 5 bases short and J 0 bases short, with 10 bases between.

This chain uses TRBV19 with TRBJ1-3, with a weak D call TRBD1 (5 bases). CDR1 and CDR2 from the germline V gene are LNHDA and SQIVND (reference sequence). CDR3 length equals 14 residues. DNA for the CDR3: TGTGCTTCCTCGGAGCAGGGAGGTGGAAACACCATATATTTT. Translated: CASSEQGGGNTIYF. Drawing the rest from reference TRBV19 and TRBJ1-3, the complete variable domain is DGGITQSPKYLFRKEGQNVTLSCEQNLNHDAMYWYRQDPGQGLRLIYYSQIVNDFQKGDIAEGYSVSREKKESFPLTVTSAQKNPTAFYLCASSEQGGGNTIYFGEGSWLTVV.

The V and J genes are TRBV7-6 and TRBJ2-1; maybe TRBD2 (6 bases). Germline CDR1 is SGHVS and CDR2 is FNYEAQ. With 5 bases removed from V and 4 bases from J, the gap between germline ends came to 15 bases. The CDR3 spans 15 residues. CDR3 in DNA: TGTGCCAGCAGCGTGGGGACTCTATTTTACAATGAGCAGTTCTTC. Translating gives CASSVGTLFYNEQFF.

V and J are TRBV5-5 and TRBJ1-5; maybe TRBD1 (5 bases). Germline lookup yields CDR1 SGHKS and CDR2 YYEKEE (reference sequence). This CDR3 spans 13 amino acids. V was shortened by 2 bases and J by 5 bases, with 8 bases between the two germline ends. In nucleotides, the CDR3 is TGTGCCAGCAGCTTAGGAGGGGATCAGCCCCAGCATTTT. This gives the protein CASSLGGDQPQHF.

The V and J genes are TRBV27 and TRBJ2-7; TRBD2 agrees at 8 bases. The CDR3 is made up of 16 amino acids. Germline V lookup: CDR1 MNHEY, CDR2 SMNVEV (reference sequence). The V gene end was trimmed by 4 bases and the J gene end by 0 bases; junction bases not matched to a gene: 8. CDR3 nucleotide sequence: TGTGCCAGCAGTTCCCCGGTAGCGGGATACTCCTACGAGCAGTACTTC. This encodes CASSSPVAGYSYEQYF.

This sequence joins TRBV3-1 (or the pseudogene TRBV3-2) and TRBJ1-3; D is ambiguous. V gave up 3 bases and J gave up 4 bases, with 7 bases separating them. Germline CDR1 and CDR2: LGHDT and YNNKEL (reference sequence). This CDR3 spans 13 amino acids. The CDR3: CASSHTGGNTIYF. The CDR3, as DNA: TGTGCCAGCAGCCACACGGGAGGAAACACCATATATTTT.

The chain employs TRBV18 and TRBJ2-7; the match to TRBD1 covers 8 bases. V dropped 3 bases and J dropped 4; count of bases not matched to a gene: 5. The CDR3 runs 14 residues. In germline, CDR1 is KGHSH, CDR2 LQKENI. CDR3 region: CASSPDRVGYEQYF. CDR3 bases: TGTGCCAGCTCACCGGACAGGGTAGGGTACGAGCAGTACTTC. The full variable domain, in which reference TRBV18 and TRBJ2-7 provide the parts outside the CDR3, is NAGVMQNPRHLVRRRGQEARLRCSPMKGHSHVYWYRQLPEEGLKFMVYLQKENIIDESGMPKERFSAEFPKEGPSILRIQQVVRGDSAAYFCASSPDRVGYEQYFGPGTRLTVT.

The V and J genes are TRBV12-5 and TRBJ2-5, with 10 nucleotides matching TRBD2. The CDR3 covers 18 residues. With V trimmed by 1 base and J by 4 bases, 12 bases remained unmatched. In germline, CDR1 is LGHNT, CDR2 FRNRAP. The CDR3 bases are TGTGCTAGTGGTTTGGCGCTAGCGGGAGATAAATTGGGAGAGACCCAGTACTTC. Its protein product is CASGLALAGDKLGETQYF.

The rearrangement joins TRBV5-1 to TRBJ2-1, with 7 bases matching TRBD2. The CDR3 runs 14 residues. V lost 2 bases, J lost 8 bases, and 7 bases stayed unmatched. CDR1 is SGHRS, CDR2 YFSETQ, per germline. The CDR3 loop reads CASSLGGRGDEQFF. The CDR3 region has the DNA TGCGCCAGCAGCTTAGGAGGGAGGGGCGATGAGCAGTTCTTC.

The V and J genes are TRBV9 and TRBJ2-1; possible D gene TRBD2, 6 bases. Per germline, CDR1 SGDLS and CDR2 YYNGEE. Trimming took 0 bases from V and 0 from J, leaving 19 bases between them. The CDR3 length is 19 residues. CDR3 protein: CASSVGAWRGEFSYNEQFF. CDR3 DNA sequence: TGTGCCAGCAGCGTAGGGGCCTGGCGGGGCGAATTCTCCTACAATGAGCAGTTCTTC.

V usage is TRBV7-9 and J usage is TRBJ2-7; no definite D call. Trimming took off 3 bases at V and 6 bases at J, with 12 bases between the two ends. Germline V gene sequence: CDR1 SEHNR, CDR2 FQNEAQ (reference sequence). This CDR3 has 13 amino acids. CDR3 coding DNA: TGTGCCAGCAGCTTTTTCCAAAGAGGCGAGCAGTACTTC. Its translation: CASSFFQRGEQYF. The variable domain in full, completed from reference TRBV7-9 and TRBJ2-7, reads DTGVSQNPRHKITKRGQNVTFRCDPISEHNRLYWYRQTLGQGPEFLTYFQNEAQLEKSRLLSDRFSAERPKGSFSTLEIQRTEQGDSAMYLCASSFFQRGEQYFGPGTRLTVT.

The genes are TRBV28 and TRBJ1-5; possibly TRBD1 for D (5 bases). Per the germline V gene, CDR1 is MDHEN and CDR2 is SYDVKM. The CDR3 consists of 14 residues. V lost 3 bases to trimming and J lost 3 bases, with 9 bases between them. For the CDR3, the DNA is TGTGCCAGCAGTTTGGGGCAGCACAATCAGCCCCAGCATTTT. It specifies CASSLGQHNQPQHF.

This rearrangement joins TRBV11-1 to TRBJ1-2; D possibly corresponds to TRBD1 (6 bases). The length of the CDR3 is 14 residues. V shed 5 bases and J shed 6 bases, with 16 bases lying between them. Looked up from germline, CDR1 is SGHAT and CDR2 is FQDESV (reference sequence). The CDR3 protein is CASSALTGKDGYTF. CDR3 DNA: TGTGCCAGCAGCGCCTTGACAGGAAAGGATGGCTACACCTTC.

The V gene is TRBV11-2, the J gene TRBJ2-1; tentatively, D is TRBD1 (6 bases). Trimming pared 5 bases from V and 0 bases from J, leaving 14 bases between. Germline assignment: CDR1 SGHAT and CDR2 FQNNGV. The CDR3 spans 16 residues. CDR3 residues: CASSRTRGYSYNEQFF. DNA of the CDR3: TGTGCCAGCAGCCGCACTAGGGGGTACTCCTACAATGAGCAGTTCTTC.

The chain is built from TRBV25-1 and TRBJ1-1; D is ambiguous. CDR3 length: 15 residues. Germline V gives CDR1 MGHDK, CDR2 SYGVNS. V was pared by 4 bases and J by 0 bases, with 12 bases between. The CDR3 sequence is CASSATGALNTEAFF. In nucleotides, the CDR3 is TGTGCCAGCAGTGCGACTGGAGCCTTGAACACTGAAGCTTTCTTT.

The rearrangement joins TRBV29-1 to TRBJ1-1; tentative D call: TRBD1 (5 bases). Germline V gives CDR1 SQVTM, CDR2 ANQGSEA. Trimming removed 4 bases from V and 0 bases from J, with 6 bases in between. The CDR3 is 12 residues long. The CDR3 DNA reads TGCAGCGTTGGACAGATGAACACTGAAGCTTTCTTT. It codes for CSVGQMNTEAFF.

The chain has TRBV12-3 or TRBV12-4 and TRBJ1-6, with a weak D call TRBD1 (5 bases). This CDR3 spans 13 amino acids. The germline V and J ends were trimmed by 6 bases and 7 bases, with 10 bases remaining between them. The chain's CDR3 is CASSQGRNSPLHF. CDR3 DNA: TGTGCCAGCAGCCAGGGTCGGAATTCACCCCTCCACTTT.

The gene calls are TRBV11-3 and TRBJ1-1; D is perhaps TRBD1 (6 bases). CDR1 is SGHNT and CDR2 is YENEEA in the germline V gene. V lost 1 base to trimming and J lost 2 bases, with 11 bases between them. This CDR3 spans 15 amino acids. The CDR3 reads CASSLVRGFNTEAFF. CDR3 in DNA: TGTGCCAGCAGCTTAGTCAGGGGTTTTAACACTGAAGCTTTCTTT. Filled out from reference TRBV11-3 and TRBJ1-1, the complete variable domain reads EAGVVQSPRYKIIEKKQPVAFWCNPISGHNTLYWYLQNLGQGPELLIRYENEEAVDDSQLPKDRFSAERLKGVDSTLKIQPAELGDSAVYLCASSLVRGFNTEAFFGQGTRLTVV.

V usage is TRBV12-3 or TRBV12-4 and J usage is TRBJ1-5; perhaps TRBD1 as D (5 bases). The germline V and J ends were trimmed by 1 base and 7 bases, with 8 bases remaining between them. The CDR3 has 13 residues. CDR3 protein: CASSLGGQQPQHF. The DNA for the CDR3 is TGTGCCAGCAGTTTAGGGGGCCAACAGCCCCAGCATTTT.

The CDR3 nucleotides read TGTGCCAGCAGCCTACAGGGGGTCACTGAAGCTTTCTTT. Translated: CASSLQGVTEAFF. The chain is built from TRBV7-2 and TRBJ1-1; 8 bases agree with TRBD1. CDR3 length equals 13 residues. V was pared by 5 bases and J by 4 bases, with 3 bases of the junction left unmatched. Germline values: CDR1 SGHTA, CDR2 FQGNSA.

This clone turned up a few times. The V gene is TRBV7-2, the J gene TRBJ2-4; TRBD1 might be the D (5 bases). Germline CDR1 SGHTA, CDR2 FQGNSA. The CDR3 loop spans 18 amino acids. The V end was cut by 6 bases, the J end by 0 bases, with 21 bases between. The CDR3 sequence: CASRAEVGRPLAKNIQYF. As DNA, the CDR3 is TGTGCCAGCAGAGCAGAGGTGGGGCGGCCCCTAGCCAAAAACATTCAGTACTTC.

The rearrangement uses TRBV28 and TRBJ2-2, with D possibly being TRBD1 (5 bases). The CDR3 has 15 residues. The ends were cut back, 3 bases at V and 0 bases at J, with 8 bases in the middle. Germline loops: CDR1 MDHEN, CDR2 SYDVKM. The CDR3 DNA follows: TGTGCCAGCAGTTTGGACATCGCGAACACCGGGGAGCTGTTTTTT. Translated: CASSLDIANTGELFF.

The V gene is TRBV5-1, the J gene TRBJ2-3, with 7 nucleotides matching TRBD1. Losses at the gene ends were 0 bases for V and 4 bases for J; bases not matched to a gene: 5. Germline CDR1 and CDR2: SGHRS and YFSETQ. CDR3 size: 15 residues. The CDR3 region is CASSLGGGEPDTQYF. As DNA, the CDR3 is TGCGCCAGCAGCTTGGGAGGGGGCGAGCCAGATACGCAGTATTTT.

The V call is TRBV5-6, the J call TRBJ1-1; D not certain. CDR1 and CDR2 (germline): SGHDT, YYEEEE. V shed 0 bases and J shed 4 bases, with 4 bases lying between them. CDR3 length: 12 residues. The CDR3 nucleotides are TGTGCCAGCAGCTTGGCGTTCACTGAAGCTTTCTTT. Translation gives CASSLAFTEAFF.

This chain joins TRBV11-2 and TRBJ2-1, with TRBD2 identical over 8 bases. V was pared by 4 bases and J by 6 bases, with 14 bases of the junction left unmatched. Germline-derived CDR1 and CDR2 are SGHAT and FQNNGV. This CDR3 spans 17 amino acids. CDR3 nucleotides: TGTGCCAGCAGCTCCAAAACCCCGGGACTAGTCGGCAATGAGCAGTTCTTC. This sequence encodes CASSSKTPGLVGNEQFF. Complete variable domain (other parts from reference TRBV11-2 and TRBJ2-1): EAGVAQSPRYKIIEKRQSVAFWCNPISGHATLYWYQQILGQGPKLLIQFQNNGVVDDSQLPKDRFSAERLKGVDSTLKIQPAKLEDSAVYLCASSSKTPGLVGNEQFFGPGTRLTVL.

The chain combines TRBV7-9 with TRBJ1-1; 8 positions match TRBD1. CDR3 size: 13 residues. Germline CDR1 and CDR2: SEHNR and FQNEAQ (reference sequence). Losses at the gene ends were 5 bases for V and 4 bases for J; bases not matched to a gene: 3. The CDR3 reads CASSQGASTEAFF. CDR3 DNA: TGTGCCAGCAGCCAGGGGGCGAGCACTGAAGCTTTCTTT.

The table lists this clone with a few counts. The chain has TRBV5-1 and TRBJ2-7; no clear D gene. The CDR3 contains 13 residues. Germline-derived CDR1 and CDR2 are SGHRS and YFSETQ. V gave up 0 bases and J gave up 6 bases, with 10 bases separating them. The CDR3 reads CASSLAFPLEQYF. CDR3 in DNA: TGCGCCAGCAGCTTGGCCTTCCCCCTCGAGCAGTACTTC.

The chain employs TRBV11-3 and TRBJ1-3; D is ambiguous. Germline V gives CDR1 SGHNT, CDR2 YENEEA. V was pared by 5 bases and J by 7 bases, with 15 bases between. There are 14 residues in the CDR3. The CDR3 reads CASSPWAPVNTIYF. DNA of the CDR3: TGTGCCAGCAGCCCATGGGCCCCTGTTAACACCATATATTTT.